The 3 T cell receptor beta chains listed next were all sequenced from one sample in a study of graft-versus-host responses after intestinal transplantation. Only in-frame clones appear in the TCRdb table, and some are missing; sequencing was by immunoSEQ multiplex PCR. Counted here are under 40,000 clones, over 85% occurring once; the ten biggest clones make up about 0.72%. Sequenced material: PBMCs, taken 16 days after intestinal transplant. Receptor source: a human patient who received an intestinal transplant, so some T cells may come from the graft donor.

The J gene is TRBJ2-3, the V gene TRBV11-2; D possibly corresponds to TRBD2 (6 bases). Per germline, CDR1 SGHAT and CDR2 FQNNGV. This CDR3 spans 14 amino acids. Trimming took off 5 bases at V and 6 bases at J, with 15 bases between the two ends. The CDR3, as DNA: TGTGCCAGCAGCCCAGAGTTGGGGAGGGATACGCAGTATTTT. It encodes CASSPELGRDTQYF.

The gene calls are TRBV6-5 and TRBJ1-5, with TRBD1 matching over 11 bases. This CDR3 spans 13 amino acids. Losses at the gene ends were 5 bases for V and 7 bases for J; bases not matched to a gene: 1. CDR1 is MNHEY and CDR2 is SVGAGI in the germline V gene. CDR3 amino acids: CASSGTGGQPQHF. The CDR3 coding sequence is TGTGCCAGCAGTGGGACAGGGGGGCAGCCCCAGCATTTT.

The V and J genes are TRBV4-3 and TRBJ2-6; the D is unclear. The CDR3 is 15 amino acids. Per the germline V gene, CDR1 is LGHNA and CDR2 is YSLEER. V was cut by 3 bases and J by 0 bases, with 6 bases left in between. Here the CDR3 DNA reads TGCGCCAGCAGCCACTGGGTCTCTGGGGCCAACGTCCTGACTTTC. Protein: CASSHWVSGANVLTF.